The entry that follows covers one T cell receptor beta chain sequence. Its target is not known. Reverse transcription of extracted RNA yielded cDNA, which provided the sequencing template. Measured with immunoSEQ multiplex PCR; TCRdb has only the in-frame clones, and not every one. There are more than 90,000 clones in the sample; approximately 59% occur only once, and around 30% lies in the top ten. The CDR3 consists of 15 residues. CDR1 is GTSNPN, CDR2 SVGIG, per germline (reference sequence). Germline trimming cut 2 bases from V and 3 bases from J; bases unmatched to any gene: 4. This specimen comes from a study of CD8+ T cells in alopecia areata. About the research overall: Treated patients' severity was scored by percentage of affected scalp area.

Overall study findings and caveats: For baseline CD8+ expansion, any link to response stays uncertain with one nonresponder. With tofacitinib ongoing, many expanded lesional clones persisted in both scalp and blood.

Treatment reported: oral pan-JAK inhibitor, 5-10 mg twice daily. The source is a human donor with alopecia areata. J is TRBJ2-1 and V is TRBV30, with 10 bases matching TRBD2. This sample comprised CD8+ T cells sorted from blood, obtained at week 4, from a patient treated with tofacitinib. The CDR3 bases are TGTGCCTGGAGTCCTTCTAGCGGGGGCTACAATGAGCAGTTCTTC. This translates into CAWSPSSGGYNEQFF.